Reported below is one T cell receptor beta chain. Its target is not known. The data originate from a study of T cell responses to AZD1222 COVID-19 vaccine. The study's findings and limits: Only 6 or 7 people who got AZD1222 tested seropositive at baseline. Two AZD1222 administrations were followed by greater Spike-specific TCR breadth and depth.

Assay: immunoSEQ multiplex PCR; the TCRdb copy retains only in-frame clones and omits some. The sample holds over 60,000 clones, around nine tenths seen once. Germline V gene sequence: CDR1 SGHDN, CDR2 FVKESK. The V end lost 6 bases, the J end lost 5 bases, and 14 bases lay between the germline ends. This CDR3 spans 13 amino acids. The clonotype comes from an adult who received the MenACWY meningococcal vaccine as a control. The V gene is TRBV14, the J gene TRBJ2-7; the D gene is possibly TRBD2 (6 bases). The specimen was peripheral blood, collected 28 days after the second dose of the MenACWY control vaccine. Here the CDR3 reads CASRAAGPHEQYF. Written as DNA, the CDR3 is TGTGCCAGCAGAGCGGCGGGGCCCCACGAGCAGTACTTC. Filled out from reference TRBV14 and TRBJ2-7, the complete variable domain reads EAGVTQFPSHSVIEKGQTVTLRCDPISGHDNLYWYRRVMGKEIKFLLHFVKESKQDESGMPNNRFLAERTGGTYSTLKVQPAELEDSGVYFCASRAAGPHEQYFGPGTRLTVT.